The present entry profiles one TCR beta chain with its context. Profiled with immunoSEQ multiplex PCR; TCRdb holds only in-frame clones, not every one. Of about 380,000 clones in the sample, roughly 94% were seen once. This sample stems from a study of shared T cell receptors in the human thymus. From germline, CDR1 is SGDLS and CDR2 YYNGEE. V was pared by 0 bases and J by 0 bases, with 23 bases between. The CDR3 has 20 amino acids. The sequencing input was thymocytes. The V and J genes are TRBV9 and TRBJ2-3, with D perhaps assigned TRBD1 or TRBD2 (5 bases each). The receptor comes from a human donor. CDR3 protein: CASSVAPWDRPIFSTDTQYF. In DNA form, the CDR3 reads TGTGCCAGCAGCGTAGCGCCGTGGGACCGACCAATTTTTAGCACAGATACGCAGTATTTT.